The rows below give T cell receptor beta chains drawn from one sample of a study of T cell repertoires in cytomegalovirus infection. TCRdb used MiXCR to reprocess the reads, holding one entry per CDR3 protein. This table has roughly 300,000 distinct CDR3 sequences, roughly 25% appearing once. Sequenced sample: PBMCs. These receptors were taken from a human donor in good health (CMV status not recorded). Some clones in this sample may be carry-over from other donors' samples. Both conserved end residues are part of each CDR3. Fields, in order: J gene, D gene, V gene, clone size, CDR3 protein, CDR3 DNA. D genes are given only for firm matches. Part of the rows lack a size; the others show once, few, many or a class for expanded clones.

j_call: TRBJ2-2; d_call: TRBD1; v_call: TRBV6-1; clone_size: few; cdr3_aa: CASRRDSSNTGELFF; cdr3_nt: TGTGCCAGCAGGAGGGACAGTTCCAATACCGGGGAGCTGTTTTTT
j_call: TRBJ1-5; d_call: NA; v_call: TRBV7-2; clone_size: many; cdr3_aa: CASSLAIHQPQHF; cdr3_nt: TGTGCCAGCAGCTTAGCGATTCATCAGCCCCAGCATTTT
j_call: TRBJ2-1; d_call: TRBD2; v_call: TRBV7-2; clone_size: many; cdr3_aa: CASSVAGFSSYNEQFF; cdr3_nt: TGTGCCAGCAGTGTAGCGGGATTTAGCTCCTACAATGAGCAGTTCTTC
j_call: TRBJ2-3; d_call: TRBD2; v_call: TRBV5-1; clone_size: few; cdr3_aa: CASSLGPSGGTTDTQYF; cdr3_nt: TGCGCCAGCAGCTTGGGACCCAGCGGGGGGACGACAGATACGCAGTATTTT
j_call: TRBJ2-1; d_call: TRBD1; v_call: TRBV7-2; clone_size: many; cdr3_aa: CASSRQQGLNEQFF; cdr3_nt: TGTGCCAGCAGCCGTCAACAGGGGCTCAATGAGCAGTTCTTC
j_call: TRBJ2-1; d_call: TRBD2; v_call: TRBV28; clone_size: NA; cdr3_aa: CASSSGGLAASYNEQFF; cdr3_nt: TGTGCCAGCAGTTCGGGGGGGCTAGCGGCCTCCTACAATGAGCAGTTCTTC
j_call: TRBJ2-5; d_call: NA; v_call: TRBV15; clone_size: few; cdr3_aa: CATSLGRETQYF; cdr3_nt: TGTGCCACCAGTTTGGGTAGAGAGACCCAGTACTTC
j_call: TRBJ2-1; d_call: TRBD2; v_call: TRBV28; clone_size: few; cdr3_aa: CASSRVSGGSNEQFF; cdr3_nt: TGTGCCAGCTCTCGGGTATCGGGGGGATCAAATGAGCAGTTCTTC
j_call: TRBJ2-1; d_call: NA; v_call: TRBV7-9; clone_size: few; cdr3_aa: CASTLRGGGNEQFF; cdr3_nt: TGTGCCAGTACTCTGAGGGGAGGGGGCAATGAGCAGTTCTTC
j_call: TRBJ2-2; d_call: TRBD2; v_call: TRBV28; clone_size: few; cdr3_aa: CASSFIPASGRDGELFF; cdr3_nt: TGTGCCAGCAGTTTTATCCCCGCTAGCGGGAGGGACGGGGAGCTGTTTTTT
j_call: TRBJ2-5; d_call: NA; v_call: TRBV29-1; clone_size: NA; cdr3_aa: CSVQGVGETQYF; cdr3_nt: TGCAGCGTCCAAGGGGTGGGGGAGACCCAGTACTTC
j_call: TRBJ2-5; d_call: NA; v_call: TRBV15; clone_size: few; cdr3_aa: CATSREGRQETQYF; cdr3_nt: TGTGCCACCAGCAGAGAGGGCAGACAAGAGACCCAGTACTTC
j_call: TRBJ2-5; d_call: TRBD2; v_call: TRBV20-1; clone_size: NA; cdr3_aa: CSGRASGYQETQYF; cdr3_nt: TGCAGTGGCAGAGCTAGCGGGTACCAAGAGACCCAGTACTTC
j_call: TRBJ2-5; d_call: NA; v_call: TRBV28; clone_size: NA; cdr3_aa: CASISLAGETQYF; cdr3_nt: TGTGCCAGCATATCGCTAGCCGGAGAGACCCAGTACTTC
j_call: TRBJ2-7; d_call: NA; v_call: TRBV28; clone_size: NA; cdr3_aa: CATSRGFPHEQYF; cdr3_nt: TGTGCCACCTCCAGAGGGTTTCCCCACGAGCAGTACTTC
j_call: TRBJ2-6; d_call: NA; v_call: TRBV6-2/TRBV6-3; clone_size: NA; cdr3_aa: CASRKSSEANVLTF; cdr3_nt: TGTGCCAGCCGTAAGAGCTCTGAGGCCAACGTCCTGACTTTC
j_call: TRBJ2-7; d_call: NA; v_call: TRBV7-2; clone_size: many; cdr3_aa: CASSLWVGGTYEQYF; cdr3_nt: TGTGCCAGCAGCTTATGGGTCGGAGGAACCTACGAGCAGTACTTC
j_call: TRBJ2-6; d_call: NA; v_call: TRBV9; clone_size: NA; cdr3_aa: CASSQDSGANVLTF; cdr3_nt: TGTGCCAGCAGCCAGGACTCTGGGGCCAACGTCCTGACTTTC
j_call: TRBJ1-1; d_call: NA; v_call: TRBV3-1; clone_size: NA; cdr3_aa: CASSQDAKLNTEAFF; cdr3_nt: TGTGCCAGCAGCCAAGACGCCAAGCTGAACACTGAAGCTTTCTTT
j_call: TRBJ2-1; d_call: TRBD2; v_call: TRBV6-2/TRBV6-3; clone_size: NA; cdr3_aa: CASNRAGGPYNEQFF; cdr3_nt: TGTGCCAGCAACCGAGCGGGAGGCCCCTACAATGAGCAGTTCTTC
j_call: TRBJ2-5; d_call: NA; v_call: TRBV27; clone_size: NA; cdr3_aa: CASSPGGGTAAQYF; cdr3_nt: TGTGCCAGCAGCCCGGGAGGTGGGACAGCGGCCCAGTACTTC
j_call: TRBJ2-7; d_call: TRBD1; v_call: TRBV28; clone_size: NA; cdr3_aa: CASSGQVASYEQYF; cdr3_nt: TGTGCCAGCTCCGGACAGGTAGCCTCCTACGAGCAGTACTTC
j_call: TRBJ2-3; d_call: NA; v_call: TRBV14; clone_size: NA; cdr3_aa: CASSRQSGSADTQYF; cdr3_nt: TGTGCCAGCAGCCGTCAGTCCGGGAGTGCAGATACGCAGTATTTT
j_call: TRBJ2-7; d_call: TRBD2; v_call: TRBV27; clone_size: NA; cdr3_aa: CASSSTRLAHEQYF; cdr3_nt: TGTGCCAGCAGTTCAACCCGACTAGCCCACGAGCAGTACTTC
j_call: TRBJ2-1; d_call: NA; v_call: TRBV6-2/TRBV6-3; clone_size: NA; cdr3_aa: CASTALFLPLNEQFF; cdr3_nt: TGTGCCAGCACGGCCTTATTCCTTCCCCTCAATGAGCAGTTCTTC
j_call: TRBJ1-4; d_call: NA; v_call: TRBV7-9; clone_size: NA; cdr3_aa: CASSRGINEKLFF; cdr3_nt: TGTGCCAGCAGCAGGGGGATTAATGAAAAACTGTTTTTT
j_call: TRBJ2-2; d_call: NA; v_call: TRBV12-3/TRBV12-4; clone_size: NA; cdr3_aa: CASSLVETGELFF; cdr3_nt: TGTGCCAGCAGTTTAGTAGAGACCGGGGAGCTGTTTTTT
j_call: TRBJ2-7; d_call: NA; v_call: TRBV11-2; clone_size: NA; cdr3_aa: CASSLQGIMYEQYF; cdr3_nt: TGTGCCAGCAGCTTACAGGGGATAATGTACGAGCAGTACTTC
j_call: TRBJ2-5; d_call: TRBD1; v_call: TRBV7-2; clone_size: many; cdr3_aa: CASSRTRTGVGGVQETQYF; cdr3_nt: TGTGCCAGCAGTCGAACCCGGACAGGGGTTGGTGGAGTCCAAGAGACCCAGTACTTC
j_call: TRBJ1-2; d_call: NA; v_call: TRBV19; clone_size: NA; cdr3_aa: CASKKKYRADYGYTF; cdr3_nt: TGTGCCAGTAAGAAAAAGTACAGGGCGGACTATGGCTACACCTTC
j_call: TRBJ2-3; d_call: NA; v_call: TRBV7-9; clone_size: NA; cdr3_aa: CASSLTPPDTQYF; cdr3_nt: TGTGCCAGCAGCTTGACCCCGCCAGATACGCAGTATTTT
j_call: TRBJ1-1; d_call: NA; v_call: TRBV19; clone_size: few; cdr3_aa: CASSIRELGNTEAFF; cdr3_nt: TGTGCCAGTAGCATAAGGGAGCTGGGGAACACTGAAGCTTTCTTT
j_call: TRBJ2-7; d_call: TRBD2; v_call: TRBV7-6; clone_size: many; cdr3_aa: CASSLFAGEYEQYF; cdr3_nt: TGTGCCAGCAGCTTATTCGCGGGGGAGTACGAGCAGTACTTC
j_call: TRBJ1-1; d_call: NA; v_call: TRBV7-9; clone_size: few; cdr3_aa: CASSLASEAFF; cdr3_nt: TGTGCCAGCAGCTTAGCGTCTGAAGCTTTCTTT
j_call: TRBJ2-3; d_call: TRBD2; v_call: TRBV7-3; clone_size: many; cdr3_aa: CASSPAGGPGDTQYF; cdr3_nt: TGTGCCAGCAGCCCAGCGGGAGGGCCGGGAGATACGCAGTATTTT
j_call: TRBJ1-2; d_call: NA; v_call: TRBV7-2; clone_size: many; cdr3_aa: CASSLGVFYGYTF; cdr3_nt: TGTGCCAGCAGCTTAGGGGTCTTTTATGGCTACACCTTC
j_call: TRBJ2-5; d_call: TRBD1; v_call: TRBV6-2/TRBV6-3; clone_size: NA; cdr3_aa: CASTDRVRTQYF; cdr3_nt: TGTGCCAGCACCGACAGGGTCCGGACCCAGTACTTC
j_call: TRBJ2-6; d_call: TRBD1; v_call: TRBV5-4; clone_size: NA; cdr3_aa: CASSLPQGAGANVLTF; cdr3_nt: TGTGCCAGCAGCTTGCCACAGGGGGCTGGGGCCAACGTCCTGACTTTC
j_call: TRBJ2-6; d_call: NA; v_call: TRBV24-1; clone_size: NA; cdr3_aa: CATSNGANVLTF; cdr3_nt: TGTGCCACCAGTAATGGGGCCAACGTCCTGACTTTC
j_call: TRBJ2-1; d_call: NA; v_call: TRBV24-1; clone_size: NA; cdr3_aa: CATSDSWGPQGSITTEQFF; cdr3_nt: TGTGCCACCAGTGATTCCTGGGGACCACAGGGCTCGATAACAACTGAGCAGTTCTTC
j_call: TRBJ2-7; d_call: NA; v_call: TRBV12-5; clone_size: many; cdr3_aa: CASGFPGRGHPRQYF; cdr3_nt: TGTGCTAGTGGTTTCCCCGGGAGGGGGCATCCTCGGCAGTACTTC
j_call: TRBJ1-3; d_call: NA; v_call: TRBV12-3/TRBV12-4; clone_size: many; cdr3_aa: CASSLPGSLSGNTIYF; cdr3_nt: TGTGCCAGCAGTTTACCAGGGAGTTTGTCCGGAAACACCATATATTTT
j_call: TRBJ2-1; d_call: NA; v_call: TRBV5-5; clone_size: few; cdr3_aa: CASLQGLLYNEQFF; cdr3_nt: TGTGCCAGCTTACAGGGTTTACTTTACAATGAGCAGTTCTTC
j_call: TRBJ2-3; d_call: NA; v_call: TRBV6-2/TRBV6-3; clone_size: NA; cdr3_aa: CASSSAGWDTQYF; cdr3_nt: TGTGCCAGCAGTTCGGCGGGATGGGATACGCAGTATTTT
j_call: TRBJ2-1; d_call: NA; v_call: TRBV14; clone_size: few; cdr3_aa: CASSQEPLNEQFF; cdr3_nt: TGTGCCAGCAGCCAAGAACCACTTAATGAGCAGTTCTTC
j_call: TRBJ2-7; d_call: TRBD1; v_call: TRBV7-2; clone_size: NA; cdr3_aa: CASSSGQGVSYEQYF; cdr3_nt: TGTGCCAGCAGCTCGGGACAGGGTGTTTCCTACGAGCAGTACTTC
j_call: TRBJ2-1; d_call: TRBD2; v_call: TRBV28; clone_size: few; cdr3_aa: CASSLGPGKRGVGGYNEQFF; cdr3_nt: TGTGCCAGCAGTTTGGGGCCCGGGAAGCGGGGCGTCGGGGGCTACAATGAGCAGTTCTTC
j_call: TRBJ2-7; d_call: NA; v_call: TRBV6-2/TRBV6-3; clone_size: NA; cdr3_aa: CASSYSGLAGYEQYF; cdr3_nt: TGTGCCAGCAGTTACTCGGGCCTAGCAGGCTACGAGCAGTACTTC
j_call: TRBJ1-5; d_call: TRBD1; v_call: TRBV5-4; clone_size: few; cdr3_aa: CASSFGTGKPISNQPQHF; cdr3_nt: TGTGCCAGCAGCTTCGGGACAGGGAAACCCATTAGCAATCAGCCCCAGCATTTT
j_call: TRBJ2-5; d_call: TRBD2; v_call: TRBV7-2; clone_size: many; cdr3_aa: CASSLAAGGFETQYF; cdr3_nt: TGTGCCAGCAGCTTAGCAGCGGGGGGGTTCGAGACCCAGTACTTC
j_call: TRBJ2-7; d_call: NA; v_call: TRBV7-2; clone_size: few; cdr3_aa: CASSHWVDGSYEQYF; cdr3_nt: TGTGCCAGCAGCCATTGGGTGGATGGCTCCTACGAGCAGTACTTC
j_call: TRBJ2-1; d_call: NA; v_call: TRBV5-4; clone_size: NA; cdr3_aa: CASSLFGGATYNEQFF; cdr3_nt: TGTGCCAGCAGCTTGTTCGGCGGAGCAACCTACAATGAGCAGTTCTTC